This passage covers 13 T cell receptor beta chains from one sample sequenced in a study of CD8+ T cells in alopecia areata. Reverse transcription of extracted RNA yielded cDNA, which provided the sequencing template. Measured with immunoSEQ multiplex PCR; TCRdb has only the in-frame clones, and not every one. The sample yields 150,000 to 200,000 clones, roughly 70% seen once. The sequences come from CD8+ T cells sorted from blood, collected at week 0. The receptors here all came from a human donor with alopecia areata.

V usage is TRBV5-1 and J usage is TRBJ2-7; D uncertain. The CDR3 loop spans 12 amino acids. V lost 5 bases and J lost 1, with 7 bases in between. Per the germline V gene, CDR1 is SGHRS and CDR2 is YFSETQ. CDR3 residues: CASRGLSYEQYF. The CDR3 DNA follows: TGCGCCAGCAGGGGTCTTTCCTACGAGCAGTACTTC.

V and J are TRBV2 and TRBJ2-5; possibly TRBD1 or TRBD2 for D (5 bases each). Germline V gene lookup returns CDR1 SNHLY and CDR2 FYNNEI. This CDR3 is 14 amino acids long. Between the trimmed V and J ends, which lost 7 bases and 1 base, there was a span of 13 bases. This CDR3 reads CASMGVGRQETQYF. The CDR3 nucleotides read TGTGCCAGCATGGGTGTGGGACGCCAAGAGACCCAGTACTTC.

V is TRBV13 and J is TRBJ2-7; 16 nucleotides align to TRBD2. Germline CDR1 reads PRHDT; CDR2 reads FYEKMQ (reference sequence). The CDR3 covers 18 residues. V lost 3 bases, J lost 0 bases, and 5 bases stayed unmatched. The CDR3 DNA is TGTGCCAGCAGCTTGGGACTAGCGGGGGGGCGTTACTCCTACGAGCAGTACTTC. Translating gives CASSLGLAGGRYSYEQYF.

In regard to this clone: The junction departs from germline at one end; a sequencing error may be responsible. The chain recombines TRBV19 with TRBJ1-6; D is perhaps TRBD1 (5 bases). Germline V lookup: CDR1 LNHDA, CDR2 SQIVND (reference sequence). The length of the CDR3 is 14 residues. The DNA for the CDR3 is TGTGCCAGCAGTAAGGGGCAGGGTTGGTCACCCCTCCACTTT. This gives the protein CASSKGQGWSPLHF. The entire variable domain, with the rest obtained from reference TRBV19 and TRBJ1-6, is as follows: DGGITQSPKYLFRKEGQNVTLSCEQNLNHDAMYWYRQDPGQGLRLIYYSQIVNDFQKGDIAEGYSVSREKKESFPLTVTSAQKNPTAFYLCASSKGQGWSPLHFGNGTRLTVT.

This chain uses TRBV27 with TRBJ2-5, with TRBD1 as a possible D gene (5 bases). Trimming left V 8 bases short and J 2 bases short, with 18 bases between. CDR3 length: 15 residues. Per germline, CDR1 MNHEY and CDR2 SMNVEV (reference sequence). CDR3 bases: TGTGCCAGCCAACATACAACAGGATTGCAAGAGACCCAGTACTTC. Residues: CASQHTTGLQETQYF.

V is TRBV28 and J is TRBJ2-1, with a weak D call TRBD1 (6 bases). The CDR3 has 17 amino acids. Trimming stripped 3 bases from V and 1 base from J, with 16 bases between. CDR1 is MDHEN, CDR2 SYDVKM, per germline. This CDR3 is CASSLASQGMSYNEQFF. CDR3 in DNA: TGTGCCAGCAGTTTGGCATCCCAGGGGATGTCCTACAATGAGCAGTTCTTC.

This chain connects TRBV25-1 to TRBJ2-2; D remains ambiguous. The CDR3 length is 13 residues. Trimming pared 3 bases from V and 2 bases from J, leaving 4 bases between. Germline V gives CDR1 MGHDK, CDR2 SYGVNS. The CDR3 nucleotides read TGTGCCAGCAGTGACGGAAACACCGGGGAGCTGTTTTTT. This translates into CASSDGNTGELFF.

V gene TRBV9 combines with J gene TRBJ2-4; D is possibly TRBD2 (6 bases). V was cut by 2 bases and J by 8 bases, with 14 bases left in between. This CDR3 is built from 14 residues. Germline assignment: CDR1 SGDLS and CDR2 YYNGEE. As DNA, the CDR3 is TGTGCCAGCAGCGTCGGCGGCGGGAAGGACATTCAGTACTTC. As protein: CASSVGGGKDIQYF.

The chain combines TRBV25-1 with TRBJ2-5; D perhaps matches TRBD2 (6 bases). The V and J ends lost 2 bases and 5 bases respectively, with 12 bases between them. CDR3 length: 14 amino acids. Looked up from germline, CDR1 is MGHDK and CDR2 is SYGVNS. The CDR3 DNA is TGTGCCAGCAGTGAAACCTACCGGGGGGAGACCCAGTACTTC. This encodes CASSETYRGETQYF.

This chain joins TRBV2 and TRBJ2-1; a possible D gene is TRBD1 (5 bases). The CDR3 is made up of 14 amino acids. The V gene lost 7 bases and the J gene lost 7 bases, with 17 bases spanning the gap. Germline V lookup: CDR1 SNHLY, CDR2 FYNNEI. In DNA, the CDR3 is TGTGCCAGCAATGGAAGGGGCTCTAGGAATGAGCAGTTCTTC. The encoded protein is CASNGRGSRNEQFF.

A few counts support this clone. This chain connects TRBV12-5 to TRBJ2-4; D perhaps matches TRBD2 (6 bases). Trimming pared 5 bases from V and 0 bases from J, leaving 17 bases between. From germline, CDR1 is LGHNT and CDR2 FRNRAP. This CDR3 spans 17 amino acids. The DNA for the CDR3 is TGTGCTAGTGGTGGCCCGGGACTCGGGGTAGCCAAAAACATTCAGTACTTC. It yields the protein CASGGPGLGVAKNIQYF.

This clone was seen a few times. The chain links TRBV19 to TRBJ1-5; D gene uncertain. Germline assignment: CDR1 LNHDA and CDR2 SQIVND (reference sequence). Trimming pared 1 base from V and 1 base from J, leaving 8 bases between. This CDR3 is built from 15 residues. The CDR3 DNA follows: TGTGCCAGTAGTATAGTCGAGGGCAGCAATCAGCCCCAGCATTTT. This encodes CASSIVEGSNQPQHF.

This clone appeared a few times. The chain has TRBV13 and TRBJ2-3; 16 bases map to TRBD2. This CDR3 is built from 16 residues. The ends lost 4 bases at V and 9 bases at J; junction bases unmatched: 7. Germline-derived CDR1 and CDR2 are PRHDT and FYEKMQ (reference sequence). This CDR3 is CASSSPGLAGGQTQYF. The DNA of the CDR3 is TGTGCCAGCAGCTCCCCGGGACTAGCGGGGGGGCAGACGCAGTATTTT.